The text below deals with one T cell receptor beta chain. Germline assignment: CDR1 SNHLY and CDR2 FYNNEI. This CDR3 region has 14 residues. Trimming removed 6 bases at V and 2 bases at J, with 10 bases between. This record belongs to a study of blood T cell repertoires in COVID-19. As for the study in general: The samples span acute and convalescent COVID-19 from the United States, Italy and Spain. PBMCs, B-cell-depleted T cells, or T cells provided the cDNA or gDNA that made up the material.

Per the original data handling: Estimation of nucleated cell counts was performed using reference gene primer amplification. The protocol was immunoSEQ multiplex PCR, while the TCRdb copy is restricted to in-frame clones and leaves out a portion. That table gives V, J and clone size, and the DNA gave D and trimming. The sample consists of tens of thousands of clones, 90% of them appearing once. This rearrangement joins TRBV2 to TRBJ2-2, with a possible D match to TRBD2 (6 bases). Sequenced: peripheral blood. This receptor was identified in a man aged 65 to 79 with active or convalescent COVID-19. The CDR3 is CASRGSGNTGELFF. The CDR3 DNA sequence: TGTGCCAGCAGGGGTAGCGGCAACACCGGGGAGCTGTTTTTT.